This TCR beta chain originates from a study of somatic mutations in cytotoxic T cells in rheumatoid arthritis. Overall study context: Among the T-cell populations stained with V beta antibodies, some were separated by flow sorting at nearly 100% purity, including V beta1+ cells whose TCRB was sequenced.

Assay: immunoSEQ multiplex PCR; the TCRdb copy retains only in-frame clones and omits some. The table records more than 15,000 clones, 85% of them present only once. Findings of the study overall: Measurement of CD8+ T-cell clonality revealed no significant difference between rheumatoid arthritis patients and age-matched healthy controls.

Regarding this clone: Its antigen is not identified.

This CDR3 has 14 amino acids. The V gene's germline CDR1 is SGHAT and CDR2 FQNNGV. The germline V and J ends were trimmed by 1 base and 7 bases, with 14 bases remaining between them. The source material was CD8+ T cells sorted from blood. This TCR was recovered from a woman aged 40 to 49 with rheumatoid arthritis. The V call is TRBV11-2, the J call TRBJ2-7; tentatively, D is TRBD2 (6 bases). The CDR3 DNA follows: TGTGCCAGCAGCTTAGGGGACTCCCCTGGAGAGCAGTACTTC. The encoded protein is CASSLGDSPGEQYF.